Sequencing of this T cell receptor beta chain was carried out in a study of read filtering for tumor transcriptome and immune sequencing. Across the whole study: Patients were approximately 18 male and some 13 female, mean age about 65 years, range roughly 47 to 85.

Germline lookup yields CDR1 DFQATT and CDR2 SNEGSKA (reference sequence). V was shortened by 0 bases and J by 6 bases, with 8 bases between the two germline ends. The CDR3 loop spans 13 amino acids. The study, taken as a whole, reports: Compared with RNA-seq, IR-seq gave much higher clonotype depth and reliability.

From about 0.4 ug of RNA, a library with molecular barcoded alpha/delta and beta/gamma adaptors was made. TCRdb passed the reads through MiXCR, listing each CDR3 protein once. The data show 100,000 to 150,000 distinct CDR3 sequences, around 13% seen once. Ten or more counts support this clonotype. Its antigen remains unknown. The chain links TRBV20-1 to TRBJ2-2; the D is unclear. This sequence originates from a donor aged 40 or older with multiple myeloma. Material: a population of CD138-negative cells sorted from bone marrow. CDR3 loop: CSARDGGAGELFF. CDR3 nucleotide sequence: TGCAGTGCTAGAGATGGTGGGGCCGGGGAGCTGTTTTTT.